This passage covers 17 T cell receptor beta chains from one sample sequenced in a study of OX40 agonist ivuxolimab in advanced cancers. Using immunoSEQ multiplex PCR, the repertoire was profiled, and TCRdb retains in-frame clones only, with some absent. This sample yields 65,000 to 75,000 clones, of which more than 70% are seen a single time; 6.1% belongs to the top ten. The sample in question was CD4+ or CD8+ T cells sorted from blood, obtained in a trial of the OX40 agonist ivuxolimab. These receptors came from an adult with an advanced solid tumor such as melanoma, head and neck, liver or kidney cancer.

This clone appeared a few times. The chain couples TRBV11-2 to TRBJ2-2; D not resolved. V lost 1 base and J 6 bases, leaving 12 bases between the germline ends. Germline CDR1 reads SGHAT; CDR2 reads FQNNGV. The CDR3 contains 15 residues. The CDR3 region is CASSLGIGWSGELFF. CDR3 nucleotides: TGTGCCAGCAGCTTAGGCATAGGGTGGTCCGGGGAGCTGTTTTTT.

This clone was seen more than once but under ten times. J is TRBJ2-7 and V is TRBV10-2; D may be TRBD2 (5 bases). Germline V gene lookup returns CDR1 WSHSY and CDR2 SAAADI. V was cut by 8 bases and J by 2 bases, with 13 bases left in between. The CDR3 extends over 13 amino acids. CDR3 in amino acids: CASGEAVPYEQYF. The DNA for the CDR3 is TGCGCCAGCGGAGAAGCGGTACCCTACGAGCAGTACTTC.

Comments on this clone: Additional DNA sequences in this sample encode the identical CDR3. This chain links TRBV10-3 with TRBJ1-5, with D perhaps TRBD1 (5 bases). From germline, CDR1 is ENHRY and CDR2 SYGVKD. Trimming cost V 4 bases and J 5 bases, with 9 bases left between them. The CDR3 is 13 residues long. CDR3: CAISGQGDQPQHF. As DNA, the CDR3 is TGTGCCATCAGTGGGCAGGGCGATCAGCCCCAGCATTTT.

The chain is built from TRBV9 and TRBJ2-2; D gene unclear. Trimming removed 4 bases from V and 1 base from J, with 2 bases in between. The CDR3 contains 12 residues. Germline V lookup: CDR1 SGDLS, CDR2 YYNGEE. The CDR3 protein is CASSLNTGELFF. The CDR3 nucleotides read TGTGCCAGCAGCCTGAACACCGGGGAGCTGTTTTTT.

This chain links TRBV7-2 with TRBJ2-3; 15 positions agree with TRBD2. Losses at the gene ends were 4 bases for V and 1 base for J; bases not matched to a gene: 9. CDR3 length equals 19 residues. Germline loops: CDR1 SGHTA, CDR2 FQGNSA. The CDR3 nucleotides read TGTGCCAGCAGCTGGGGGTTGGGACTAGCGGGAGGCCGCACAGATACGCAGTATTTT. Its protein is CASSWGLGLAGGRTDTQYF.

This clone came up once. The chain employs TRBV7-8 and TRBJ2-5; D ambiguous. Trimming shortened V by 7 bases and J by 5 bases, and 11 bases separated the two germline ends. The CDR3 consists of 12 residues. The germline V gene encodes CDR1 SGHVS and CDR2 FQNEAQ. The CDR3 nucleotides read TGTGCCAGCACCCTCGACGCGGAGACCCAGTACTTC. It codes for CASTLDAETQYF.

V and J are TRBV29-1 and TRBJ2-1; unclear D gene. The germline V gene has CDR1 SQVTM and CDR2 ANQGSEA. The V end lost 4 bases, the J end lost 5 bases, and 21 bases lay between the germline ends. This CDR3 has 16 residues. The CDR3 here is CSVVGKSNLAHNEQFF. Here the CDR3 DNA reads TGCAGCGTTGTTGGGAAAAGTAACCTGGCCCACAATGAGCAGTTCTTC.

V and J are TRBV11-3 and TRBJ2-5; no firm D call. This CDR3 region has 13 residues. Trimming cost V 5 bases and J 2 bases, with 9 bases left between them. Looked up from germline, CDR1 is SGHNT and CDR2 is YENEEA. The CDR3 spells CASSPASQETQYF. In nucleotides, the CDR3 is TGTGCCAGCAGCCCCGCCTCTCAAGAGACCCAGTACTTC.

This chain uses TRBV19 with TRBJ1-5, with D tentatively TRBD1 (6 bases). The ends were cut back, 7 bases at V and 2 bases at J, with 18 bases in the middle. Germline CDR1 and CDR2: LNHDA and SQIVND (reference sequence). The CDR3 totals 16 residues. The chain's CDR3 is CASTKPSTGGNQPQHF. CDR3 coding DNA: TGTGCCAGTACCAAACCCTCGACAGGCGGCAATCAGCCCCAGCATTTT.

The chain employs TRBV15 and TRBJ1-5; no clear D. The ends were cut back, 0 bases at V and 1 base at J, with 13 bases in the middle. Germline V gene lookup returns CDR1 LNHNV and CDR2 YYDKDF (reference sequence). The CDR3 is 17 residues long. In DNA form, the CDR3 reads TGTGCCACCAGCAGAGATCCGGCGGGTAGGAGCAATCAGCCCCAGCATTTT. Translated, it gives CATSRDPAGRSNQPQHF.

The chain carries TRBV5-1 and TRBJ2-3; 16 positions match TRBD2. Germline-derived CDR1 and CDR2 are SGHRS and YFSETQ. V lost 1 base, J lost 5 bases, and 10 bases stayed unmatched. This CDR3 comprises 19 residues. The CDR3 DNA reads TGCGCCAGCAGCTTGTTGGGGACTAGCGGGAGGGTCGGTGAAGATACGCAGTATTTT. This translates into CASSLLGTSGRVGEDTQYF.

The genes are TRBV9 and TRBJ1-1, with 10 nucleotides matching TRBD1. Germline V lookup: CDR1 SGDLS, CDR2 YYNGEE. The junction had 0 bases not matched to a gene; V was cut back by 3 bases and J by 4 bases. The CDR3 is 13 residues long. The CDR3 region has the DNA TGTGCCAGCAGCGGGGACAGGGGCACTGAAGCTTTCTTT. This codes for CASSGDRGTEAFF.

This clone was recorded only once. The chain recombines TRBV18 with TRBJ2-5; TRBD1 matches at 9 bases. The J call is doubtful: the DNA matches TRBJ2-7 better. Germline V gene data show CDR1 as KGHSH and CDR2 as LQKENI. The CDR3 sequence is 15 residues long. The chain's CDR3 is CASSLGRTGDYEQYF. CDR3 bases: TGTGCCAGCTCACTCGGTAGGACAGGGGACTACGAGCAGTACTTC.

The rearrangement links TRBV5-1 to TRBJ1-1, with a tentative D call TRBD1 (6 bases). CDR1 is SGHRS, CDR2 YFSETQ, per germline. V lost 4 bases, J lost 4 bases, and 17 bases lay in between. The CDR3 spans 15 residues. CDR3 sequence (DNA): TGCGCCAGCAGCACCCAACAGGGCGGGAGCACTGAAGCTTTCTTT. Its protein product is CASSTQQGGSTEAFF.

This chain links TRBV5-1 with TRBJ2-5, with no clear D. The better agreement between TRBJ2-7 and the DNA end casts doubt on the J call. CDR1 is SGHRS and CDR2 is YFSETQ in the germline V gene. The CDR3 is 14 residues long. CDR3 in DNA: TGCGCCAGCAGCTTGAATCCCCGGGCGGACGAGCAGTACTTC. Amino acid sequence: CASSLNPRADEQYF.

This clone was seen more than once but under ten times. The chain uses TRBV7-3 and TRBJ2-2, with D possibly being TRBD2 (6 bases). Trimming cost V 6 bases and J 3 bases, with 11 bases left between them. The CDR3 spans 14 residues. Germline assignment: CDR1 SGHTA and CDR2 FQGTGA. CDR3 residues: CASRWDSHTGELFF. As DNA, the CDR3 is TGTGCCAGCAGGTGGGACTCCCACACCGGGGAGCTGTTTTTT.

This CDR3 is CASSPGLAGDNEQFF. The CDR3 DNA reads TGTGCCAGCTCACCTGGACTAGCGGGGGACAATGAGCAGTTCTTC. The chain joins TRBV18 to TRBJ2-1, with TRBD2 identical over 13 bases. V lost 3 bases to trimming and J lost 5 bases; unmatched junction nucleotides: 1. Germline lookup yields CDR1 KGHSH and CDR2 LQKENI. The length of the CDR3 is 15 residues.